This T cell receptor (beta chain) was sequenced for a study of Graves' ophthalmopathy and Graves' hyperthyroidism. The CDR3 spans 15 residues. V shed 3 bases and J shed 7 bases, with 19 bases lying between them. Germline V gene data show CDR1 as SGHDT and CDR2 as YYEEEE. Study-wide points: Using 13 signatures, a model distinguished ophthalmopathy from stable hyperthyroidism, reaching 85% to 90% sensitivity and approximately 82% specificity. Ophthalmopathy progression cases were predicted by the model with 70% to 71% sensitivity and roughly 72% specificity.

Amplification of the TCR beta CDR3 regions used RNA transcripts (as template). After a first-round RT-PCR with HTBI primers, a second-round multiplex PCR was run. One entry per CDR3 protein results from TCRdb running MiXCR on the multiplex PCR reads. Here the sample spans about 1.1 million distinct CDR3 sequences, about 36% being singletons. The authors enrolled newly diagnosed hyperthyroidism patients aged 18 to 65 with under 2 months' duration. Other autoimmune diseases, uncontrolled infections, pregnancy or lactation ruled patients out of participation. Of note for this clonotype: What it recognizes is unknown.

This chain joins TRBV5-6 and TRBJ1-1; tentative D call: TRBD1 (6 bases). The TCR sequence derives from an adult man with Graves' hyperthyroidism. The sample comprised peripheral blood or thyroid tissue (not recorded which). CDR3 DNA sequence: TGTGCCAGCAGCTCGGAGACAGGAAGATGGAGTGAAGCTTTCTTT. This translates into CASSSETGRWSEAFF. The entire variable domain, with the rest obtained from reference TRBV5-6 and TRBJ1-1, is as follows: DAGVTQSPTHLIKTRGQQVTLRCSPKSGHDTVSWYQQALGQGPQFIFQYYEEEERQRGNFPDRFSGHQFPNYSSELNVNALLLGDSALYLCASSSETGRWSEAFFGQGTRLTVV.